Listed below are T cell receptor beta chains from one sample, sequenced in a study of T cells in localized non-small cell lung cancer. Generated by immunoSEQ multiplex PCR, the TCRdb table keeps only in-frame clones and is missing some. In the table there are approximately 150,000 clones, around 89% of which are singletons. The material sequenced was peripheral blood, taken before any cancer treatment. These receptors were collected from a female donor over 55 with stage I lung adenocarcinoma. The CDR3 runs from the conserved cysteine through the conserved F or W. D genes are given only for firm matches. Where a row states a size, it is once, few, many or the class of an expanded clone; other rows omit it.

v_call	d_call	j_call	clone_size	cdr3_nt	cdr3_aa
TRBV2	TRBD2	TRBJ2-2	once	TGTGCCAGCAGTGATAAGGGGCTAGCGGGAGGGGCGAACACCGGGGAGCTGTTTTTT	CASSDKGLAGGANTGELFF
TRBV25-1	-	TRBJ1-2	-	TGTGCCAGCAGTGGTGGAGCACCTAACTATGGCTACACCTTC	CASSGGAPNYGYTF
TRBV19	-	TRBJ1-1	-	TGTGCCAGTAGTCGGACACGAGCTTTCTTT	CASSRTRAFF
TRBV7-8	TRBD1	TRBJ2-1	-	TGTGCCAGCAGCCTACTCCCGGGACAGGGGGATGAGCAGTTCTTC	CASSLLPGQGDEQFF
TRBV5-1	-	TRBJ1-4	-	TGCGCCAGCAGCTTGCCCTTAAGTGAAAAACTGTTTTTT	CASSLPLSEKLFF
TRBV6-1	-	TRBJ1-5	-	TGTGCCAGCAGTGAAGCCGCGTCCGATAGCAATCAGCCCCAGCATTTT	CASSEAASDSNQPQHF
TRBV27	TRBD1	TRBJ1-4	-	TGTGCCAGCAGTTTTCTCACAGGGGGAGTTAATGAAAAACTGTTTTTT	CASSFLTGGVNEKLFF
TRBV14	TRBD1	TRBJ2-7	-	TGTGCCAGCAGCCTACAGGGGGCCTACGAGCAGTACTTC	CASSLQGAYEQYF
TRBV27	TRBD2	TRBJ2-3	-	TGTGCCAGCGCCATCACTCGACTAGCCCGTACAGATACGCAGTATTTT	CASAITRLARTDTQYF
TRBV23-1	-	TRBJ2-7	-	TGCGCCAGCAGTAAGTCACCTCCTAGGAGCTACGAGCAGTACTTC	CASSKSPPRSYEQYF
TRBV2	-	TRBJ2-5	-	TGTGCCAGCAGTGAGCAAGAGACCCAGTACTTC	CASSEQETQYF
TRBV6-6	TRBD1	TRBJ2-7	-	TGTGCCAGCAGTTCCTCGACAGGGGACTACGAGCAGTACTTC	CASSSSTGDYEQYF
TRBV5-1	-	TRBJ2-1	-	TGCGCCAGCAGCTTGAATAGTGAGCAGTTCTTC	CASSLNSEQFF
TRBV19	-	TRBJ2-7	-	TGTGCCAGTAGTATCGGGTTTATCTCCGAGCAGTACTTC	CASSIGFISEQYF
TRBV11-1	-	TRBJ1-1	-	TGTGCCAGCAGCTTACAACACACGAACACTGAAGCTTTCTTT	CASSLQHTNTEAFF
TRBV29-1	TRBD1	TRBJ2-7	-	TGCAGCGTTTCGACAGGGATTCAGTACTTC	CSVSTGIQYF
TRBV10-1	TRBD2	TRBJ2-5	-	TGCGCCAGCAGTCAAGCGGGAGGGCCCGGAGAGACCCAGTACTTC	CASSQAGGPGETQYF
TRBV7-2	-	TRBJ1-4	-	TGTGCCAGCAGCTTAGTCGGGGGGTTTTACCCCCCGAGGAGGAGTCTGTTTTTT	CASSLVGGFYPPRRSLFF
TRBV7-2	-	TRBJ2-7	-	TGTGCCAGCAGCCAGCGCCCTTGGGGGCAGTACTTC	CASSQRPWGQYF
TRBV19	-	TRBJ1-3	-	TGTGCCAGTAGTTACATGGGAAACACCATATATTTT	CASSYMGNTIYF
TRBV5-6	-	TRBJ1-2	-	TGTGCCAGCAGCTTGGGTTCTGGGGGAAACTATGGCTACACCTTC	CASSLGSGGNYGYTF
TRBV30	TRBD1	TRBJ2-7	-	TGTGCCTGGAGTATTGCCGGGACAGTCCCATACGAGCAGTACTTC	CAWSIAGTVPYEQYF
TRBV21-1	-	TRBJ2-3	-	TGTGCCAGCCCGTTAAGAGCGCGGGAGGGCACAGATACGCAGTATTTT	CASPLRAREGTDTQYF
TRBV20-1	-	TRBJ1-1	few	TGCAGTGCTAAGAGGAACACTGAAGCTTTCTTT	CSAKRNTEAFF
TRBV2	-	TRBJ2-5	few	TGTGCCAGCATGGCTGACAGGACTAAAGAGACCCAGTACTTC	CASMADRTKETQYF
TRBV5-4	-	TRBJ1-1	-	TGTGCCAGCAGCCTGACAGTGAACACTGAAGCTTTCTTT	CASSLTVNTEAFF